This T cell receptor beta chain was sequenced for a study of T cell responses to AZD1222 COVID-19 vaccine. Study information: Second-dose recipients at about 4 or about 12 weeks were treated as one pooled group.

Findings of the study overall: None of the repertoires were sampled until the peak T cell response had passed. Reportedly, nearly half the spike-specific TCRs target unmutated variant regions. CD4 TCRs associated with vaccination spanned spike, dominating at 160-218 and 743-854.

Method: immunoSEQ multiplex PCR; TCRdb's copy keeps in-frame clones and lacks some. Of around 140,000 clones listed, 92% are singletons. Turning to this clone: The target antigen is unknown.

V shed 5 bases and J 2 bases; nucleotides not matched to a gene: 6. The V gene's germline CDR1 is SGHNT and CDR2 YENEEA. The CDR3 is made up of 15 amino acids. The receptor was derived from an adult in good health. This chain uses TRBV11-3 with TRBJ2-7; 10 bases are a match to TRBD1. Sequences were derived from peripheral blood, sampled on day 0 of AZD1222 vaccination. Here the CDR3 reads CASSPGQGKAYEQYF. CDR3 sequence (DNA): TGTGCCAGCAGCCCGGGACAGGGGAAGGCCTACGAGCAGTACTTC.